Reported below is one TCR beta chain. What it recognizes is unknown. This entry comes from a study of cytomegalovirus exposure and HLA in healthy donors. Study results and limitations: A later analysis reportedly identified an Asian-associated ancestry cluster as carrying fewer N-insertions than the approximately 670-donor mean. With high specificity and sensitivity, the classifier reportedly diagnosed cytomegalovirus status. Later work found most CMV-associated TCR beta chains apparently HLA-restricted.

CDR1 is SGDLS, CDR2 YYNGEE, per germline. Trimming shortened V by 2 bases and J by 7 bases, and 10 bases separated the two germline ends. The CDR3 loop spans 14 amino acids. PCR amplification relied on 60 Vbeta primers (plus 13 Jbeta primers). As originally analysed: The authors later counted about 80 million unique TCR beta chains, some 11 million of them shared. Data came from immunoSEQ multiplex PCR; TCRdb stores just in-frame clones and leaves some out. That table is the source of V, J and clone size, and D and trimming were worked out from the DNA. The sample contains 170,000 or so clones, around 80% of which appear only once.

Material for sequencing was PBMCs. V usage is TRBV9 and J usage is TRBJ1-6; D unresolved. This receptor was obtained from a man between 18 and 35 years old in good health and CMV-seronegative. The CDR3 here is CASSVEAMNSPLHF. CDR3 DNA: TGTGCCAGCAGCGTGGAAGCGATGAATTCACCCCTCCACTTT. The full variable domain, in which reference TRBV9 and TRBJ1-6 provide the parts outside the CDR3, is DSGVTQTPKHLITATGQRVTLRCSPRSGDLSVYWYQQSLDQGLQFLIQYYNGEERAKGNILERFSAQQFPDLHSELNLSSLELGDSALYFCASSVEAMNSPLHFGNGTRLTVT.